In its sample, the clone carrying this T cell receptor (beta chain) was seen a few times. Its target is not known. The sample belongs to a study of siplizumab effects on memory and regulatory T cells. Study-wide findings and caveats: Naive T cells were seen as more diverse than memory cells and as major alloresponse contributors.

This table comes from immunoSEQ multiplex PCR, and its TCRdb copy is limited to in-frame clones, with some not included. The sample includes about 7,200 clones, about a third of them seen just once. Researchers cocultured the mixed lymphocyte reaction cells at 37°C for 6 days. The CDR3 runs 15 residues. The V and J ends lost 1 base and 7 bases respectively, with 14 bases between them. Germline values: CDR1 SGHTA, CDR2 FQGNSA. V gene TRBV7-2 combines with J gene TRBJ1-3, with unresolved D. Sequenced input: CFSE-low (dividing) CD8+ T cells sorted from an allogeneic mixed lymphocyte reaction. This clonotype was obtained from a human donor in good health; the cells came from an allogeneic mixed lymphocyte reaction. The CDR3 is CASSLVGIPPNTIYF. The CDR3 coding sequence is TGTGCCAGCAGCTTAGTTGGAATCCCTCCGAACACCATATATTTT.